This TCR beta chain was sequenced in a study of blood T cell repertoires in COVID-19. Study context: Sample material is recorded as cDNA or gDNA derived from T cells, B-cell-depleted T cells, or PBMCs.

This CDR3 contains 14 residues. Trimming shortened V by 0 bases and J by 5 bases, and 11 bases separated the two germline ends. CDR1 is SGHNT, CDR2 YYREEE, per germline (reference sequence). Some clones are missing from TCRdb's copy, which holds only in-frame ones; the method was immunoSEQ multiplex PCR. In the table there are 100,000 to 140,000 clones, about 80% of which are singletons. The receptor comes from a man between 65 and 80 years old with acute or convalescent COVID-19. Specimen: peripheral blood. J is TRBJ1-2 and V is TRBV5-4; D remains ambiguous. The CDR3 DNA reads TGTGCCAGCAGCTTGGGTGTGGGAGAGTATGGCTACACCTTC. The encoded protein is CASSLGVGEYGYTF. Using reference TRBV5-4 and TRBJ1-2 for the parts outside the CDR3, the full variable domain is ETGVTQSPTHLIKTRGQQVTLRCSSQSGHNTVSWYQQALGQGPQFIFQYYREEENGRGNFPPRFSGLQFPNYSSELNVNALELDDSALYLCASSLGVGEYGYTFGSGTRLTVV.